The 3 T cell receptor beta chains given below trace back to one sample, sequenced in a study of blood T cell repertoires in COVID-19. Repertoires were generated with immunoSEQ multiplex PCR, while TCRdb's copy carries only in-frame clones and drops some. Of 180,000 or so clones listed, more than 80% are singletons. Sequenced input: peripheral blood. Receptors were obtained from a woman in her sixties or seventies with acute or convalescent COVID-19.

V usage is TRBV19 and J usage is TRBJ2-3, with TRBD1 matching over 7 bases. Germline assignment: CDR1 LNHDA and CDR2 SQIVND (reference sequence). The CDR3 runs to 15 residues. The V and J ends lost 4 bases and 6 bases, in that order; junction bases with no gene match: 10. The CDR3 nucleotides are TGTGCCAGTAGTACCCCGACAGGGATGGTCGATACGCAGTATTTT. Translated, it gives CASSTPTGMVDTQYF.

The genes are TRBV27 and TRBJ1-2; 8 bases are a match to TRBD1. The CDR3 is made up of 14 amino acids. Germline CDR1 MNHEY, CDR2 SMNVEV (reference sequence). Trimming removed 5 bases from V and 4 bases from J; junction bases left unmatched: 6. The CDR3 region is CASSPRGRSYGYTF. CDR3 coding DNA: TGTGCCAGCAGTCCCAGGGGGCGCAGCTATGGCTACACCTTC.

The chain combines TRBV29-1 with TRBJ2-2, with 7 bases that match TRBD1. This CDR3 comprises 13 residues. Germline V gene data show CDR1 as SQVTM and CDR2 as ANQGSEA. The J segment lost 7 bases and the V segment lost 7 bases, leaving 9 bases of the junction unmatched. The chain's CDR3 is CSADMTGSGELFF. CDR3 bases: TGCAGCGCTGACATGACAGGGAGCGGGGAGCTGTTTTTT.